Shown below are 29 T cell receptor beta chains from a single sample sequenced in a study of blood T cells in healthy people across ages. Combining a sample-barcoded 5' primer with a J-beta primer mix, a second PCR ran for 7 to 11 cycles. TCRdb re-analysed the 5' RACE reads in MiXCR, keeping a single row per CDR3 protein. The repertoire holds hundreds of thousands of distinct CDR3 sequences, with about a fifth as singletons. The sequencing input was blood. Receptor source: a man aged 70 or older in good health.

The chain uses TRBV20-1 and TRBJ2-3; TRBD2 is a possible D gene (6 bases). V lost 5 bases, J lost 4 bases, and 16 bases lay in between. Germline V lookup: CDR1 DFQATT, CDR2 SNEGSKA (reference sequence). This CDR3 contains 14 residues. The CDR3 loop is CSAEGLREPDTQYF. The CDR3 nucleotides are TGCAGTGCTGAGGGGCTGCGGGAACCAGATACGCAGTATTTT.

This clonotype was counted between two and nine times. This chain joins TRBV6-5 and TRBJ1-5, with unresolved D. The V gene lost 7 bases and the J gene lost 4 bases, with 20 bases spanning the gap. This CDR3 is 16 amino acids long. Germline V gene lookup returns CDR1 MNHEY and CDR2 SVGAGI. As DNA, the CDR3 is TGTGCCAGCATGGGCCGAGTCAGTTTGGGAAATCAGCCCCAGCATTTT. It encodes CASMGRVSLGNQPQHF.

V and J are TRBV20-1 and TRBJ1-4; D remains ambiguous. The CDR3 covers 13 residues. Between the trimmed V and J ends, which lost 3 bases and 8 bases, there was a span of 13 bases. CDR1 and CDR2 (germline): DFQATT, SNEGSKA (reference sequence). The CDR3 is CSARDELSEKLFF. The CDR3 DNA sequence: TGCAGTGCTAGGGACGAACTCTCGGAAAAACTGTTTTTT.

This clonotype has more than one count but fewer than ten. The V gene is TRBV10-2, the J gene TRBJ1-4; D ambiguous. V lost 7 bases to trimming and J lost 0 bases, with 12 bases between them. Germline V gives CDR1 WSHSY, CDR2 SAAADI. CDR3 size: 15 residues. DNA for the CDR3: TGCGCCAGCAAGAGAGGGCCAGCAACTAATGAAAAACTGTTTTTT. Protein sequence: CASKRGPATNEKLFF.

This clonotype was counted only a few times. This chain connects TRBV20-1 to TRBJ2-1, with D maybe TRBD2 (6 bases). Germline V gene sequence: CDR1 DFQATT, CDR2 SNEGSKA (reference sequence). Trimming stripped 5 bases from V and 4 bases from J, with 12 bases between. The CDR3 is made up of 13 amino acids. CDR3 DNA: TGCAGTGCTCCGCAGGGACTTTACAATGAGCAGTTCTTC. This gives the protein CSAPQGLYNEQFF.

This clonotype turned up a few times. The V and J genes are TRBV3-1 and TRBJ1-1, with D possibly being TRBD1 (5 bases). This CDR3 spans 14 amino acids. In germline, CDR1 is LGHDT, CDR2 YNNKEL (reference sequence). Between the trimmed V and J ends, which lost 5 bases and 4 bases, there was a span of 14 bases. The CDR3 region has the DNA TGTGCCAGCAGCTCCCGGGCCGGGGGCACTGAAGCTTTCTTT. Its translation is CASSSRAGGTEAFF. The entire variable domain, with the rest obtained from reference TRBV3-1 and TRBJ1-1, is as follows: DTAVSQTPKYLVTQMGNDKSIKCEQNLGHDTMYWYKQDSKKFLKIMFSYNNKELIINETVPNRFSPKSPDKAHLNLHINSLELGDSAVYFCASSSRAGGTEAFFGQGTRLTVV.

The chain links TRBV11-1 to TRBJ2-5; TRBD2 is a possible D gene (6 bases). This CDR3 has 14 amino acids. The V gene's germline CDR1 is SGHAT and CDR2 FQDESV (reference sequence). Trimming cost V 0 bases and J 11 bases, with 16 bases left between them. CDR3: CASSLAGGRREQYF. For the CDR3, the DNA is TGTGCCAGCAGCTTAGCCGGGGGAAGGAGGGAGCAGTACTTC.

This clonotype appeared once. The chain joins TRBV12-3 or TRBV12-4 to TRBJ1-3, with no clear D. Between the trimmed V and J ends, which lost 5 bases and 0 bases, there was a span of 17 bases. CDR3 length: 17 residues. CDR3 sequence (DNA): TGTGCCAGCAGTGCCAAGGGCGCCGGGAGCTCTGGAAACACCATATATTTT. It specifies CASSAKGAGSSGNTIYF.

This clonotype was seen more than once but under ten times. V and J are TRBV15 and TRBJ2-4; D is ambiguous. The germline gives CDR1 LNHNV, CDR2 YYDKDF (reference sequence). This CDR3 is 12 amino acids long. Trimming removed 3 bases at V and 7 bases at J, with 7 bases between. CDR3 DNA: TGTGCCACCAGCAGGCTTGGGAACATTCAGTACTTC. This encodes CATSRLGNIQYF.

This clonotype has more than one count but fewer than ten. V is TRBV10-3 and J is TRBJ2-2, with 14 positions matching TRBD2. CDR3 length: 15 residues. Trimming removed 10 bases from V and 3 bases from J; junction bases left unmatched: 4. Per germline, CDR1 ENHRY and CDR2 SYGVKD. The CDR3 is CASGLAGGDTGELFF. The DNA for the CDR3 is TGTGCCAGCGGACTAGCGGGGGGCGACACCGGGGAGCTGTTTTTT.

This clonotype has a handful of counts. The genes are TRBV2 and TRBJ2-5; D is undetermined. The V and J ends lost 7 bases and 1 base respectively, with 13 bases between them. The CDR3 spans 14 residues. The V gene's germline CDR1 is SNHLY and CDR2 FYNNEI. Here the CDR3 reads CASTFGAIQETQYF. In nucleotides, the CDR3 is TGTGCCAGCACATTTGGTGCCATCCAAGAGACCCAGTACTTC.

This clonotype was recorded a few times. The chain has TRBV12-3 or TRBV12-4 and TRBJ1-6; perhaps TRBD1 as D (5 bases). V gave up 7 bases and J gave up 10 bases, with 17 bases separating them. The CDR3 sequence is 14 residues long. CDR3 nucleotide sequence: TGTGCCAGCACTCAATCCCCAGGGTTCTCACCCCTCCACTTT. Protein product: CASTQSPGFSPLHF.

This clonotype was observed a few times. J is TRBJ2-3 and V is TRBV4-2; 8 positions match TRBD1. The CDR3 extends over 14 amino acids. Germline loops: CDR1 LGHNA, CDR2 YNFKEQ. V shed 4 bases and J 5 bases; nucleotides not matched to a gene: 5. CDR3 sequence: CASSRKDRGDTQYF. The CDR3 bases are TGTGCCAGCAGCCGGAAAGACAGGGGAGATACGCAGTATTTT.

The table lists this clonotype with many counts. The V call is TRBV6-5, the J call TRBJ2-1, with 7 bases lining up with TRBD1. The V gene's germline CDR1 is MNHEY and CDR2 SVGAGI. This CDR3 is 14 amino acids long. V gave up 5 bases and J gave up 7 bases; unmatched junction bases: 8. CDR3 residues: CASSPSTRGNEQFF. In nucleotides, the CDR3 is TGTGCCAGCAGTCCGTCAACCAGGGGGAATGAGCAGTTCTTC.

V is TRBV7-9 and J is TRBJ2-2; D may be TRBD1 or TRBD2 (5 bases each). V was clipped by 4 bases and J by 2 bases, with 11 bases between them. Germline V gene sequence: CDR1 SEHNR, CDR2 FQNEAQ (reference sequence). The CDR3 spans 15 residues. The CDR3, as DNA: TGTGCCAGCAGCTCCAAGGGGACCAACACCGGGGAGCTGTTTTTT. Its protein is CASSSKGTNTGELFF.

This clonotype was seen only a few times. V usage is TRBV9 and J usage is TRBJ2-2, with D maybe TRBD1 (6 bases). The CDR3 has 15 residues. Germline CDR1 and CDR2: SGDLS and YYNGEE. Trimming removed 1 base at V and 2 bases at J, with 9 bases between. Here the CDR3 reads CASSVRRGNTGELFF. The CDR3 DNA sequence: TGTGCCAGCAGCGTACGCAGGGGAAACACCGGGGAGCTGTTTTTT.

This chain links TRBV25-1 with TRBJ2-1; D call uncertain. Germline V CDR1 and CDR2: MGHDK, SYGVNS. V was pared by 1 base and J by 2 bases, with 9 bases between. The CDR3 length is 15 residues. The CDR3 DNA sequence: TGTGCCAGCAGTGAATTCCGGGCTCCCTACAATGAGCAGTTCTTC. It encodes CASSEFRAPYNEQFF.

Concerning this clonotype: Since a much larger clone is just one base distant, this may be a read error. The chain uses TRBV3-1 and TRBJ2-7; 10 bases fit TRBD1. The end of the DNA aligns better with TRBJ2-1, so the J call may be wrong. There are 14 residues in the CDR3. Germline CDR1 LGHDT, CDR2 YNNKEL (reference sequence). In nucleotides, the CDR3 is TGTGCCGGCAGCCGACAGGGGGCTAATGGTGGGCAGTTCTTC. Protein: CAGSRQGANGGQFF.

This clonotype has only one observation. The V and J genes are TRBV2 and TRBJ2-4, with D perhaps TRBD2 (6 bases). CDR1 SNHLY and CDR2 FYNNEI come from the germline V gene. This CDR3 is built from 14 residues. V lost 1 base and J lost 6, with 10 bases in between. CDR3: CASSEGRGGNIQYF. For the CDR3, the DNA is TGTGCCAGCAGTGAAGGGCGGGGAGGAAACATTCAGTACTTC.

This clonotype has just a few counts. The V gene is TRBV28, the J gene TRBJ2-7; D may match TRBD1 or TRBD2 (6 bases each). V lost 1 base, J lost 4 bases, and 26 bases lay in between. Germline V gene data show CDR1 as MDHEN and CDR2 as SYDVKM. This CDR3 region has 19 residues. The CDR3 DNA is TGTGCCAGCAGTTTATCCCAGGGGAGGTCAGATTCGTTTCCATACGAGCAGTACTTC. This gives the protein CASSLSQGRSDSFPYEQYF.

The J gene is TRBJ2-7, the V gene TRBV3-1; D may be TRBD1 or TRBD2 (5 bases each). The CDR3 is 14 amino acids. V was trimmed by 0 bases and J by 9 bases, leaving 15 bases between them. Germline V gene lookup returns CDR1 LGHDT and CDR2 YNNKEL (reference sequence). In DNA form, the CDR3 reads TGTGCCAGCAGCCAAGAATGGCAGGGAGAGAGGCAGTACTTC. It is translated as CASSQEWQGERQYF.

The V and J genes are TRBV29-1 and TRBJ2-7; 8 nucleotides match TRBD2. J gave up 3 bases and V 7 bases, and 5 bases lay outside the gene matches. Germline CDR1 reads SQVTM; CDR2 reads ANQGSEA. The length of the CDR3 is 12 residues. The CDR3 DNA reads TGCAGCGCTTCCGGGGGGGACTACGAGCAGTACTTC. This codes for CSASGGDYEQYF.

The DNA of the CDR3 is TGTGCCAGCAGCGCAAGGACAGCCGATCCCAGTCAGCCCCAGCATTTT. Translation: CASSARTADPSQPQHF. This chain connects TRBV7-9 to TRBJ1-5; tentatively, D is TRBD1 (6 bases). V lost 5 bases to trimming and J lost 6 bases, with 20 bases between them. Germline V gene sequence: CDR1 SEHNR, CDR2 FQNEAQ (reference sequence). This CDR3 has 16 amino acids.

The V call is TRBV6-1, the J call TRBJ1-6; tentative D call: TRBD1 (5 bases). The CDR3 consists of 15 residues. Per the germline V gene, CDR1 is MNHNS and CDR2 is SASEGT. Trimming took 6 bases from V and 7 from J, leaving 16 bases between them. CDR3 sequence (DNA): TGTGCCAGCAGGGAGGGGTACCACCACAATTCACCCCTCCACTTT. Translated, it gives CASREGYHHNSPLHF.

The rearrangement links TRBV20-1 to TRBJ2-1, with 16 bases identical to TRBD2. The J segment lost 4 bases and the V segment lost 0 bases, leaving 6 bases of the junction unmatched. The CDR3 is 18 residues long. Germline V CDR1 and CDR2: DFQATT, SNEGSKA (reference sequence). The DNA for the CDR3 is TGCAGTGCTAGAGATTATAGGGGACTAGCGGGAGGGTACAATGAGCAGTTCTTC. This codes for CSARDYRGLAGGYNEQFF.

This clonotype was seen a few times. The chain recombines TRBV27 with TRBJ2-5, with D possibly TRBD1 on 7 matching bases. The CDR3 totals 15 residues. Germline CDR1 reads MNHEY; CDR2 reads SMNVEV (reference sequence). V was shortened by 2 bases and J by 4 bases, with 14 bases between the two germline ends. The CDR3 protein is CASSLGRGEGETQYF. The CDR3 bases are TGTGCCAGCAGTTTAGGCAGGGGGGAAGGAGAGACCCAGTACTTC.

This clonotype was recorded many times. The rearrangement links TRBV29-1 to TRBJ1-2; maybe TRBD1 (5 bases). Deletions cut 4 bases from V and 8 bases from J, with 8 bases between. The CDR3 sequence is 10 residues long. The V gene's germline CDR1 is SQVTM and CDR2 ANQGSEA. CDR3 nucleotides: TGCAGCGTTGTAGGGGCCGGCTACACCTTC. It yields the protein CSVVGAGYTF.

DNA for the CDR3: TGCGCCAAGGACGGTTGCACAGATACGCAGTATTTT. Translation gives CAKDGCTDTQYF. The chain is built from TRBV10-2 and TRBJ2-3; D gene ambiguous. The V and J ends lost 10 bases and 1 base respectively, with 9 bases between them. Germline V gene sequence: CDR1 WSHSY, CDR2 SAAADI. The CDR3 consists of 12 residues.

Only a few counts were recorded for this clonotype. This chain connects TRBV27 to TRBJ1-6; no definite D call. The V gene lost 5 bases and the J gene lost 0 bases, with 11 bases spanning the gap. Germline lookup yields CDR1 MNHEY and CDR2 SMNVEV (reference sequence). The CDR3 is 16 residues long. The CDR3: CASSPSKSSYNSPLHF. The CDR3 bases are TGTGCCAGCAGTCCCTCCAAGAGCTCCTATAATTCACCCCTCCACTTT.